This note documents a single T cell receptor beta chain sequence. What it binds is not known. This specimen comes from a study of cytomegalovirus exposure and HLA in healthy donors. Study in general: The early release's HLA-typed donors yielded some 85 million unique TCRs. Points from the study as a whole: Donors were assumed by presence/absence analyses to have roughly uniform sequencing depth. Immune exposure information comprised only CMV serostatus.

Researchers ran the PCR with 60 Vbeta and 13 Jbeta primers. The protocol was immunoSEQ multiplex PCR, while the TCRdb copy is restricted to in-frame clones and leaves out a portion. Of about 250,000 clones listed, around two thirds are singletons. The clonotype comes from a female donor in good health and CMV-seronegative. Material for sequencing was PBMCs.

CDR3 amino acids: CASSSPKGLAGGPRGNEQFF. The CDR3 DNA reads as TGTGCCAGCAGCTCCCCTAAGGGACTAGCGGGAGGGCCGAGGGGCAATGAGCAGTTCTTC. V gene TRBV9 combines with J gene TRBJ2-1; TRBD2 matches at 16 bases. J gave up 6 bases and V 4 bases, and 16 bases lay outside the gene matches. There are 20 residues in the CDR3. Looked up from germline, CDR1 is SGDLS and CDR2 is YYNGEE. Filled out from reference TRBV9 and TRBJ2-1, the complete variable domain reads DSGVTQTPKHLITATGQRVTLRCSPRSGDLSVYWYQQSLDQGLQFLIQYYNGEERAKGNILERFSAQQFPDLHSELNLSSLELGDSALYFCASSSPKGLAGGPRGNEQFFGPGTRLTVL.